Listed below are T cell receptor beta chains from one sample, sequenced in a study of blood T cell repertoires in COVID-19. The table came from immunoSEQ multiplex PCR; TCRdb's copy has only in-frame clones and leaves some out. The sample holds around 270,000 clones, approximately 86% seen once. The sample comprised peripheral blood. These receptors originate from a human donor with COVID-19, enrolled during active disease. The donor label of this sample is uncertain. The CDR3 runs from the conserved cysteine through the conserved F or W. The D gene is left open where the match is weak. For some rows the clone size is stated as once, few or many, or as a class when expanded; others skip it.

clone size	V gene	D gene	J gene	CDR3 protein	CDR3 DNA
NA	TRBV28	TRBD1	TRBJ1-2	CASSLGWTGYGYTF	TGTGCCAGCAGTTTAGGCTGGACAGGGTATGGCTACACCTTC
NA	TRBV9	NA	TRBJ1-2	CASSVVGGTGYTF	TGTGCCAGCAGCGTAGTAGGGGGTACTGGCTACACCTTC
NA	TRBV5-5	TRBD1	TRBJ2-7	CASSLFGTDSYEQYF	TGTGCCAGCAGCTTATTTGGGACAGACTCCTACGAGCAGTACTTC
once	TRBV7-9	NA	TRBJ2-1	CASSLARGQSSYNEQFF	TGTGCCAGCAGCTTAGCGCGGGGTCAGAGCTCCTACAATGAGCAGTTCTTC
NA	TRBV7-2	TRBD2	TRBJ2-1	CASSFPGLAGLGEQFF	TGTGCCAGCAGCTTCCCGGGACTAGCGGGTCTGGGGGAGCAGTTCTTC
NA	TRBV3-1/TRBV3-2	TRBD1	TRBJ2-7	CASSQGWTGDEQYF	TGTGCCAGCAGCCAAGGCTGGACAGGGGACGAGCAGTACTTC
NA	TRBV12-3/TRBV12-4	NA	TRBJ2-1	CAARSGINNEQFF	TGTGCCGCCAGGAGCGGCATCAACAATGAGCAGTTCTTC
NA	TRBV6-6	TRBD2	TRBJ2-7	CASRHTGTSFYEQYF	TGTGCCAGCAGACATACCGGGACTAGCTTCTACGAGCAGTACTTC
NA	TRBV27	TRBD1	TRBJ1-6	CASSTQGANSPLHF	TGTGCCAGCAGTACACAGGGGGCGAATTCACCCCTCCACTTT
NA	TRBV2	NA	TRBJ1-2	CASIRDSNNYGYTF	TGTGCCAGCATCCGGGACTCCAATAACTATGGCTACACCTTC
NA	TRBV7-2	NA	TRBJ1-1	CASSLAGGGRTEAFF	TGTGCCAGCAGCTTAGCGGGGGGAGGAAGGACTGAAGCTTTCTTT
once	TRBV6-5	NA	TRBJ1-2	CASSYSTAGLGGYTF	TGTGCCAGCAGTTACTCGACGGCAGGGCTTGGCGGCTACACCTTC
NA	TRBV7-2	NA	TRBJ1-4	CASSPHIAGAVEKLFF	TGTGCCAGCAGCCCGCATATTGCAGGGGCAGTTGAAAAACTGTTTTTT
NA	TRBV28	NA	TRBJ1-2	CASSSTRGRFGYTF	TGTGCCAGCAGTTCGACAAGGGGAAGGTTCGGCTACACCTTC
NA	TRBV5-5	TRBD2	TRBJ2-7	CASNYRLAGTDEQYF	TGTGCCAGCAACTACAGACTAGCGGGAACGGACGAGCAGTACTTC